The sequence of this T cell receptor (beta chain) was determined in a study of T cell responses to AZD1222 COVID-19 vaccine. Study overall: Doses given second, at about 4 or about 12 weeks, were pooled. Study conclusions and caveats: After two AZD1222 doses, spike-specific TCR breadth and depth rose versus day 0.

Sequencing used immunoSEQ multiplex PCR; TCRdb keeps in-frame clones, though not all of them. The sample yields some 150,000 clones, approximately 91% seen once. CDR3 size: 14 residues. Deletions cut 4 bases from V and 7 bases from J, with 16 bases between. Per germline, CDR1 MNHEY and CDR2 SVGAGI. Worth noting for this clone: Its specificity is not known.

The chain uses TRBV6-5 and TRBJ1-2; no clear D. Sequenced here: peripheral blood, sampled on day 0 of AZD1222 vaccination. The TCR comes from an adult in good health. The chain's CDR3 is CASSSQVPAGGYTF. The CDR3 bases are TGTGCCAGCAGTTCCCAGGTTCCCGCGGGTGGCTACACCTTC.